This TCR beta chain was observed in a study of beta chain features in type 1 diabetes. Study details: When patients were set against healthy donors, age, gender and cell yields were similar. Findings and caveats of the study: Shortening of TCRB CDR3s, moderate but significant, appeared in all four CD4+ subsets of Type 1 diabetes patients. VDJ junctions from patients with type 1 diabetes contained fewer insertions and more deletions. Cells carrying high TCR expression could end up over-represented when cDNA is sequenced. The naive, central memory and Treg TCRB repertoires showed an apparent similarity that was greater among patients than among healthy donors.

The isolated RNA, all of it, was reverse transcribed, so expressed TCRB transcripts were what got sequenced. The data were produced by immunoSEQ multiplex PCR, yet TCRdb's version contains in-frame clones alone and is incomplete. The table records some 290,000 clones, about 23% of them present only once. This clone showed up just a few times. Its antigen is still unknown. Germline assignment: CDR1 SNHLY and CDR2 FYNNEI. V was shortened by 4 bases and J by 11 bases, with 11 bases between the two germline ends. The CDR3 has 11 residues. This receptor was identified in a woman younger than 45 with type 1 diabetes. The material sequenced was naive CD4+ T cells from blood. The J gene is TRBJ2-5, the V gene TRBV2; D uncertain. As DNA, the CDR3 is TGTGCCAGCAGTGTGGCGGTTCGGCAGTACTTC. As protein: CASSVAVRQYF.